Reported below is one TCR beta chain. The antigen is undetermined. The CDR3 runs 13 residues. The germline gives CDR1 MNHNY, CDR2 SVGAGI (reference sequence). Trimming took off 4 bases at V and 6 bases at J, with 10 bases between the two ends. Each sample contributed around 10^5 TCR templates to the assay. The protocol was immunoSEQ multiplex PCR, while the TCRdb copy is restricted to in-frame clones and leaves out a portion. The sample shows about 82,000 clones, over 80% of them seen only once. The data were taken from a study of siplizumab effects on memory and regulatory T cells. Findings of the study overall: Apparently more diverse than memory cells, naive T cells also seemed major alloresponse contributors. The suppressive capacity of proliferating Tregs from siplizumab cultures remained unconfirmed. Among mappable alloreactive CD4+ clones, the Treg-derived fraction averaged approximately 73% with siplizumab versus around 26% in controls.

The specimen was Tregs sorted from blood. The TCR sequence derives from a human donor in good health. V is TRBV6-6 and J is TRBJ1-5; TRBD1 is a possible D gene (5 bases). CDR3 protein: CASSWGVGQPQHF. CDR3 coding DNA: TGTGCCAGCAGTTGGGGGGTGGGTCAGCCCCAGCATTTT.